The 20 T cell receptor beta chains presented below share a single source sample, sequenced in a study of blood T cell repertoires in COVID-19. Generated by immunoSEQ multiplex PCR, the TCRdb table keeps only in-frame clones and is missing some. The profile shows 150,000 or so clones, just under 85% of them singletons. The sequenced sample was PBMCs or T cells enriched from blood (not recorded which). All receptors come from a man aged 50-60 years who had recovered from COVID-19.

The chain couples TRBV6-6 to TRBJ1-1; D is unclear. The V end lost 2 bases, the J end lost 4 bases, and 5 bases lay between the germline ends. CDR1 and CDR2 from the germline V gene are MNHNY and SVGAGI (reference sequence). There are 12 residues in the CDR3. The chain's CDR3 is CASSYLLTEAFF. CDR3 sequence (DNA): TGTGCCAGCAGTTACCTCCTCACTGAAGCTTTCTTT.

This rearrangement joins TRBV5-6 to TRBJ1-3, with D possibly TRBD1 on 5 matching bases. The ends were cut back, 1 base at V and 0 bases at J, with 11 bases in the middle. This CDR3 is built from 16 residues. Germline assignment: CDR1 SGHDT and CDR2 YYEEEE. CDR3 coding DNA: TGTGCCAGCAGCTTGTATGGACAAGGCTCTGGAAACACCATATATTTT. Translated: CASSLYGQGSGNTIYF.

This sequence joins TRBV27 and TRBJ1-4; 9 bases map to TRBD1. Per the germline V gene, CDR1 is MNHEY and CDR2 is SMNVEV (reference sequence). CDR3 size: 15 residues. J lost 8 bases, V lost 3 bases, and 7 bases had no gene match. CDR3 in amino acids: CASSFGGTGNEKLFF. CDR3 coding DNA: TGTGCCAGCAGTTTCGGGGGGACAGGGAACGAAAAACTGTTTTTT.

The rearrangement links TRBV5-1 to TRBJ1-6; 10 positions match TRBD1. Germline assignment: CDR1 SGHRS and CDR2 YFSETQ. Unmatched junction bases numbered 4, after V lost 6 bases and J lost 1 base. The CDR3 is 16 residues long. CDR3 residues: CASTGQGGSYNSPLHF. CDR3 DNA: TGCGCCAGCACCGGACAGGGGGGTTCCTATAATTCACCCCTCCACTTT.

The gene calls are TRBV4-1 and TRBJ2-2; 8 bases fit TRBD1. The CDR3 consists of 18 residues. After removal of 3 bases from V and 0 bases from J, the junction contained 9 bases not matched to a gene. CDR1 MGHRA and CDR2 YSYEKL come from the germline V gene. The CDR3 region is CASSHTRRTGTNTGELFF. CDR3 coding DNA: TGCGCCAGCAGCCATACCCGAAGGACAGGGACGAACACCGGGGAGCTGTTTTTT.

The chain couples TRBV19 to TRBJ1-2; the match to TRBD1 covers 10 bases. Trimming at V came to 4 bases and at J to 2 bases, leaving 1 base not matched to a gene. The CDR3 has 14 residues. The germline V gene encodes CDR1 LNHDA and CDR2 SQIVND (reference sequence). CDR3 residues: CASSTTGGNYGYTF. The CDR3 region has the DNA TGTGCCAGTAGTACGACAGGGGGCAACTATGGCTACACCTTC. Together with reference TRBV19 and TRBJ1-2, the CDR3 gives the full variable domain: DGGITQSPKYLFRKEGQNVTLSCEQNLNHDAMYWYRQDPGQGLRLIYYSQIVNDFQKGDIAEGYSVSREKKESFPLTVTSAQKNPTAFYLCASSTTGGNYGYTFGSGTRLTVV.

This clone is labeled medium-sized. CDR3 in DNA: TGTGCCTGGAGCCCCTTTGGGCAGGGGAAATATAGCAATCAGCCCCAGCATTTT. It codes for CAWSPFGQGKYSNQPQHF. The chain links TRBV30 to TRBJ1-5; possibly TRBD1 for D (6 bases). CDR3 length: 18 residues. Germline CDR1 and CDR2: GTSNPN and SVGIG (reference sequence). V gave up 3 bases and J gave up 0 bases, with 21 bases separating them.

The rearrangement links TRBV29-1 to TRBJ1-4; D possibly corresponds to TRBD1 (5 bases). CDR1 and CDR2 from the germline V gene are SQVTM and ANQGSEA. This CDR3 contains 12 residues. Between the trimmed V and J ends, which lost 5 bases and 7 bases, there was a span of 11 bases. The CDR3 DNA is TGCAGCGTTCGGGGGGTTGGTGAAAAACTGTTTTTT. This sequence encodes CSVRGVGEKLFF.

V is TRBV3-1 (or the pseudogene TRBV3-2) and J is TRBJ1-2; D uncertain. The V end was cut by 1 base, the J end by 4 bases, with 10 bases between. The CDR3 runs to 14 residues. Germline V gene sequence: CDR1 LGHDT, CDR2 YNNKEL (reference sequence). The CDR3 protein is CASSQGQAFYGYTF. CDR3 bases: TGTGCCAGCAGCCAAGGTCAGGCCTTCTATGGCTACACCTTC.

CDR3 sequence (DNA): TGTGCCAGTAGTATTGGACAGACTAACCTGTGGCAAGAGACCCAGTACTTC. Its protein is CASSIGQTNLWQETQYF. This chain uses TRBV19 with TRBJ2-5; D perhaps matches TRBD1 (6 bases). The ends were cut back, 3 bases at V and 2 bases at J, with 19 bases in the middle. The CDR3 loop spans 17 amino acids. Germline V gene sequence: CDR1 LNHDA, CDR2 SQIVND (reference sequence).

The rearrangement links TRBV5-6 to TRBJ1-2; no clear D. In germline, CDR1 is SGHDT, CDR2 YYEEEE. The V end lost 0 bases, the J end lost 2 bases, and 8 bases lay between the germline ends. The CDR3 sequence is 14 residues long. In DNA form, the CDR3 reads TGTGCCAGCAGCTTGGCCTGGCAGAACTATGGCTACACCTTC. This codes for CASSLAWQNYGYTF.

This chain uses TRBV12-5 with TRBJ1-6, with 8 nucleotides matching TRBD1. The CDR3 covers 16 residues. Germline CDR1 is LGHNT and CDR2 is FRNRAP. Unmatched junction bases numbered 8, after V lost 2 bases and J lost 8 bases. The CDR3 sequence is CASGLRQGSSDSPLHF. In DNA form, the CDR3 reads TGTGCTAGTGGTTTGCGACAGGGGTCATCTGATTCACCCCTCCACTTT.

The chain recombines TRBV5-6 with TRBJ2-2; D not resolved. The germline V and J ends were trimmed by 4 bases and 11 bases, with 12 bases remaining between them. This CDR3 is built from 12 residues. Germline assignment: CDR1 SGHDT and CDR2 YYEEEE. The DNA for the CDR3 is TGTGCCAGCAGCACCGGTAGTTTTGAGCTGTTTTTT. Translated, it gives CASSTGSFELFF.

J is TRBJ1-1 and V is TRBV6-1; D remains ambiguous. This CDR3 is 15 amino acids long. With 3 bases removed from V and 6 bases from J, the gap between germline ends came to 17 bases. Germline CDR1 is MNHNS and CDR2 is SASEGT. The CDR3, as DNA: TGTGCCAGCAGTGACACCGGGAGGGTGGTCGCTGAAGCTTTCTTT. Its protein is CASSDTGRVVAEAFF.

V usage is TRBV3-1 (or the pseudogene TRBV3-2) and J usage is TRBJ2-3; 7 nucleotides align to TRBD1. J was trimmed by 3 bases and V by 2 bases; bases with no gene match: 8. The length of the CDR3 is 16 residues. Germline V gene data show CDR1 as LGHDT and CDR2 as YNNKEL (reference sequence). Written as DNA, the CDR3 is TGTGCCAGCAGCCAACGCCGACAGGGCTATACAGATACGCAGTATTTT. Its protein is CASSQRRQGYTDTQYF.

The chain employs TRBV7-6 and TRBJ1-5; D perhaps matches TRBD1 (5 bases). Germline CDR1 SGHVS, CDR2 FNYEAQ. The length of the CDR3 is 15 residues. V was clipped by 5 bases and J by 2 bases, with 13 bases between them. The CDR3 protein is CASSPGGDGNQPQHF. The CDR3 DNA reads TGTGCCAGCAGCCCGGGGGGGGACGGCAATCAGCCCCAGCATTTT.

This clone was recorded a few times. The chain has TRBV6-5 and TRBJ1-1; the match to TRBD1 covers 7 bases. Germline CDR1 MNHEY, CDR2 SVGAGI. The CDR3 length is 14 residues. V shed 6 bases and J 1 base; nucleotides not matched to a gene: 5. The CDR3 is CASSKPGGNTEAFF. CDR3 DNA: TGTGCCAGCAGCAAACCAGGGGGGAACACTGAAGCTTTCTTT.

V gene TRBV27 combines with J gene TRBJ1-2; tentatively, D is TRBD1 (6 bases). This CDR3 region has 13 residues. Germline loops: CDR1 MNHEY, CDR2 SMNVEV (reference sequence). V dropped 3 bases and J dropped 4 bases, with 9 bases sitting between them. The CDR3 here is CASSFGQLYGYTF. CDR3 nucleotide sequence: TGTGCCAGCAGTTTTGGACAGCTCTATGGCTACACCTTC.

A word on this clone: This CDR3 is also generated by other DNA sequences in the sample. The rearrangement links TRBV7-9 to TRBJ2-7; D is unresolved. The CDR3 totals 12 residues. V was cut by 5 bases and J by 1 base, with 6 bases left in between. Per germline, CDR1 SEHNR and CDR2 FQNEAQ (reference sequence). CDR3 protein: CASSLSSYEQYF. In DNA, the CDR3 is TGTGCCAGCAGCCTCTCGTCCTACGAGCAGTACTTC.

This chain links TRBV7-9 with TRBJ1-5; D is unclear. The germline CDR1 and CDR2 sequences are SEHNR and FQNEAQ (reference sequence). This CDR3 has 15 residues. V was clipped by 0 bases and J by 4 bases, with 10 bases between them. The CDR3 bases are TGTGCCAGCAGCTTAGCAGGTCCGACAAATCAGCCCCAGCATTTT. It translates to CASSLAGPTNQPQHF.